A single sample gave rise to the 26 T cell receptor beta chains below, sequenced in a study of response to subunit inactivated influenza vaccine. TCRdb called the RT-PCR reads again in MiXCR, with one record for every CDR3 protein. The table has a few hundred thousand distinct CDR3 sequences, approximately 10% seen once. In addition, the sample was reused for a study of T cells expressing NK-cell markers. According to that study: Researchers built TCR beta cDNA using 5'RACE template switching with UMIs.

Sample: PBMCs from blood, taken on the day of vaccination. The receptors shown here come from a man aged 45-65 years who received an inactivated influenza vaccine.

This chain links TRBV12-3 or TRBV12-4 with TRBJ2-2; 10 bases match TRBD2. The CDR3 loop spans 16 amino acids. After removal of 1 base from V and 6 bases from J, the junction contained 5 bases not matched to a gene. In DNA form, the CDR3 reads TGTGCCAGCAGTTTAGGAGGGACTAGCGAACCCGGGGAGCTGTTTTTT. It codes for CASSLGGTSEPGELFF.

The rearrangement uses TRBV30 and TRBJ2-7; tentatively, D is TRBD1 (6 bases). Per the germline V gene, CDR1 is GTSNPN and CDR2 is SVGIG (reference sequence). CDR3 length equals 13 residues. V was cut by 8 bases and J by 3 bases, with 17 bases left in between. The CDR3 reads CAGGRGSLYEQYF. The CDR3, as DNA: TGTGCCGGGGGCCGCGGATCCCTCTACGAGCAGTACTTC.

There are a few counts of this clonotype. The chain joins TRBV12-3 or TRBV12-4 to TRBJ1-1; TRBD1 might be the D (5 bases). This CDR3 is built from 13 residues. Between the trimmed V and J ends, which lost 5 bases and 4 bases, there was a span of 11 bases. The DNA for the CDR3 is TGTGCCAGCAGTGCAGGGTACAGCACTGAAGCTTTCTTT. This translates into CASSAGYSTEAFF.

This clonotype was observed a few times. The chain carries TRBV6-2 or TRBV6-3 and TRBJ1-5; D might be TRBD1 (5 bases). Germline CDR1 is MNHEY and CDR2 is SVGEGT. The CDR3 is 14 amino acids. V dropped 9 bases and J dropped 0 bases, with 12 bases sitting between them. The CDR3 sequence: CASETVDSNQPQHF. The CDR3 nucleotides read TGTGCCAGTGAGACAGTCGATAGCAATCAGCCCCAGCATTTT.

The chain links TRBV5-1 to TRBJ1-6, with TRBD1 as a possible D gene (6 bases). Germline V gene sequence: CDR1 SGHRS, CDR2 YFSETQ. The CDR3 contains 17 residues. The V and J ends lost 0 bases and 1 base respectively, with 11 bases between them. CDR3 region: CASSLGQVASYNSPLHF. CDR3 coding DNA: TGCGCCAGCAGCTTGGGACAGGTTGCTTCCTATAATTCACCCCTCCACTTT.

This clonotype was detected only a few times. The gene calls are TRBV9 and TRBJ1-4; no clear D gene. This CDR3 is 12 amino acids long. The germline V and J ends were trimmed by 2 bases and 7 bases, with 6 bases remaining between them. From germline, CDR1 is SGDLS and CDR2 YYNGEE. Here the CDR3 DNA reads TGTGCCAGCAGCGTCCCTGGTGAAAAACTGTTTTTT. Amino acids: CASSVPGEKLFF.

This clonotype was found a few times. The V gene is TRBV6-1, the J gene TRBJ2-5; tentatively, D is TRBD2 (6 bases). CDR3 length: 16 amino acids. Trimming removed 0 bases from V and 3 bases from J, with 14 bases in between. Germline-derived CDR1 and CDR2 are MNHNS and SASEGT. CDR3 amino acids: CASSEARGGSKETQYF. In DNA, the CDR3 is TGTGCCAGCAGTGAAGCGCGGGGTGGCAGCAAAGAGACCCAGTACTTC.

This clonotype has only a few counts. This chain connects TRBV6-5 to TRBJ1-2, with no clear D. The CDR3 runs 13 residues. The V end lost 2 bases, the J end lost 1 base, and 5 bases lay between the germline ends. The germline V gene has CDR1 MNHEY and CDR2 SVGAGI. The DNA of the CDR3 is TGTGCCAGCAGTTACCGGCGTAACTATGGCTACACCTTC. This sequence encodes CASSYRRNYGYTF.

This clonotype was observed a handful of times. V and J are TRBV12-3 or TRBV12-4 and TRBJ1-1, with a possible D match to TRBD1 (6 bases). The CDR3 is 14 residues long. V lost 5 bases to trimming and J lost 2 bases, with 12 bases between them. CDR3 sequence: CASSEKGGNTEAFF. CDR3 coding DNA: TGTGCCAGCAGTGAAAAGGGGGGAAACACTGAAGCTTTCTTT.

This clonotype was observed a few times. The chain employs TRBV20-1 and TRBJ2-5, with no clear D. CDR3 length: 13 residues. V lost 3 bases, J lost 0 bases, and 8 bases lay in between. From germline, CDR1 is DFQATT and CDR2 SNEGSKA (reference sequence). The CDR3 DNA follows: TGCAGTGCTAGGTTTGACTACCAAGAGACCCAGTACTTC. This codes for CSARFDYQETQYF.

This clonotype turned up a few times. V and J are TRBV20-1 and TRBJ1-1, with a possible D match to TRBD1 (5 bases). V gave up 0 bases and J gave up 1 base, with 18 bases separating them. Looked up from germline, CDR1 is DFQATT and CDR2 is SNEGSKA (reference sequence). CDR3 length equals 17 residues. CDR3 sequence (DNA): TGCAGTGCTAGAGATCGACAGATTGGGGGTCAGAACACTGAAGCTTTCTTT. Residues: CSARDRQIGGQNTEAFF.

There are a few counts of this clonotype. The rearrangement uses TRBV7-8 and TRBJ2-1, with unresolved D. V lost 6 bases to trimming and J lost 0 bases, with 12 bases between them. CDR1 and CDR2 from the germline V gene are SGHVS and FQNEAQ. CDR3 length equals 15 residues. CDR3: CASRSDVSSYNEQFF. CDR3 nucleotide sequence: TGTGCCAGCAGATCGGACGTTAGCTCCTACAATGAGCAGTTCTTC.

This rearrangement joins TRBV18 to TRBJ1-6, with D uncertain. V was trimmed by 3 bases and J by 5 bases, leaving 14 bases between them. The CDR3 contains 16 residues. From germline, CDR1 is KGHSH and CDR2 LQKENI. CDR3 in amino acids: CASSPYGPRDNSPLHF. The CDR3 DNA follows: TGTGCCAGCTCACCCTACGGGCCCCGGGATAATTCACCCCTCCACTTT. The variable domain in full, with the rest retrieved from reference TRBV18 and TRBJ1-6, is NAGVMQNPRHLVRRRGQEARLRCSPMKGHSHVYWYRQLPEEGLKFMVYLQKENIIDESGMPKERFSAEFPKEGPSILRIQQVVRGDSAAYFCASSPYGPRDNSPLHFGNGTRLTVT.

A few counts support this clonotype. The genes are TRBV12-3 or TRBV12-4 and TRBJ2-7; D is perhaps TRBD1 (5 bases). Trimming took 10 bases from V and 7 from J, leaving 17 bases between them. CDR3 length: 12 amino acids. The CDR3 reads CATGAHFHEQYF. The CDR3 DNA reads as TGTGCCACTGGGGCCCACTTTCATGAGCAGTACTTC.

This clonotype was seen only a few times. CDR3 loop: CASSLAGAHNSYEQYF. The CDR3 region has the DNA TGTGCCAGCAGTTTAGCGGGGGCTCATAACTCCTACGAGCAGTACTTC. The rearrangement joins TRBV28 to TRBJ2-7, with D perhaps TRBD2 (7 bases). V shed 2 bases and J shed 0 bases, with 14 bases lying between them. The germline gives CDR1 MDHEN, CDR2 SYDVKM. This CDR3 has 16 residues.

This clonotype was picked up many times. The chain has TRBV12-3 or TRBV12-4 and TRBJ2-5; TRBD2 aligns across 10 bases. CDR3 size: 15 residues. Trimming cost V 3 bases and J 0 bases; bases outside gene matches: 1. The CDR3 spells CASSFSGGNQETQYF. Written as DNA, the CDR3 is TGTGCCAGCAGTTTTAGCGGGGGGAACCAAGAGACCCAGTACTTC.

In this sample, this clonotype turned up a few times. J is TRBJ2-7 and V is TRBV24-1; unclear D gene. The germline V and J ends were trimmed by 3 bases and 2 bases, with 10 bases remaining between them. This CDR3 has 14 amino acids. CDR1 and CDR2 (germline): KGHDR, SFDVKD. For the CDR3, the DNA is TGTGCCACCAGTGATGTCGAGCTTCCCTACGAGCAGTACTTC. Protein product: CATSDVELPYEQYF.

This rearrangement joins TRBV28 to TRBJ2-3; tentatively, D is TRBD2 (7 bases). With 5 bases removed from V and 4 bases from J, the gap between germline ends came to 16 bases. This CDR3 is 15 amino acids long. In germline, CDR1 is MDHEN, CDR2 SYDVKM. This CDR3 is CASSLTGGRADTQYF. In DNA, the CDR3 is TGTGCCAGCAGTCTAACCGGGGGGCGCGCAGATACGCAGTATTTT.

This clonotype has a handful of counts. CDR3 nucleotide sequence: TGTGCCAGCAGCTTGATAGGGGGCAACGGGGAGCAGTACTTC. The encoded protein is CASSLIGGNGEQYF. This chain connects TRBV12-3 or TRBV12-4 to TRBJ2-7; 7 nucleotides line up with TRBD1. The CDR3 has 14 residues. The V gene end was trimmed by 6 bases and the J gene end by 7 bases; junction bases not matched to a gene: 12.

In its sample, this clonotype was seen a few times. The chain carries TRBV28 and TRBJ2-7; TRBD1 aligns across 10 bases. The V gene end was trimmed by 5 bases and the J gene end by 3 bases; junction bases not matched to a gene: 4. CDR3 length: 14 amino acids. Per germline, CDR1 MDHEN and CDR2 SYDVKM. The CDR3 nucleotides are TGTGCCAGCAGTGACAGGGGGCCTCTCTACGAGCAGTACTTC. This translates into CASSDRGPLYEQYF.

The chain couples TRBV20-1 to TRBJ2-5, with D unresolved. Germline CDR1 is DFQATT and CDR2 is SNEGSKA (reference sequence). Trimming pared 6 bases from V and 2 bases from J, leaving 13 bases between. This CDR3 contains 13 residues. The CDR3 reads CSARNQQQETQYF. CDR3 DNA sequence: TGCAGTGCCAGAAACCAGCAGCAAGAGACCCAGTACTTC.

This CDR3 is CASTPGQGFSNQPQHF. The CDR3 region has the DNA TGTGCCAGCACCCCGGGACAGGGTTTTAGCAATCAGCCCCAGCATTTT. V usage is TRBV9 and J usage is TRBJ1-5; 9 nucleotides agree with TRBD1. The V gene's germline CDR1 is SGDLS and CDR2 YYNGEE. J lost 0 bases, V lost 6 bases, and 7 bases had no gene match. CDR3 length: 16 amino acids.

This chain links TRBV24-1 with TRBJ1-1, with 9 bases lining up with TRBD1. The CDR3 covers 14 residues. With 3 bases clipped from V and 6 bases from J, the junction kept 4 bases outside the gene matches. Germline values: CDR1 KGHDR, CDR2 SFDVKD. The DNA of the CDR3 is TGTGCCACCAGTGATGGACAGGGGAGGCCTGAAGCTTTCTTT. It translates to CATSDGQGRPEAFF.

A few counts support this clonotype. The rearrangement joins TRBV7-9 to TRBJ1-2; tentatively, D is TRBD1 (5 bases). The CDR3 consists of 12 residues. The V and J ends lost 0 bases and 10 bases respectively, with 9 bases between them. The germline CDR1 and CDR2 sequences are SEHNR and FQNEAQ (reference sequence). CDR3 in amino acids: CASSLAGRDYTF. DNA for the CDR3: TGTGCCAGCAGCTTAGCGGGCAGGGACTACACCTTC.

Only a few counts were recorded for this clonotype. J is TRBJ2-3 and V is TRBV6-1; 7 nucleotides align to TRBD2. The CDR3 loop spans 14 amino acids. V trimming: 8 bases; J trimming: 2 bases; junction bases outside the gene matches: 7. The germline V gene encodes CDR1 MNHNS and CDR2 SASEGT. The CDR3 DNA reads TGTGCCAGCTCCCGGGGGGTCTCCACAGATACGCAGTATTTT. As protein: CASSRGVSTDTQYF.

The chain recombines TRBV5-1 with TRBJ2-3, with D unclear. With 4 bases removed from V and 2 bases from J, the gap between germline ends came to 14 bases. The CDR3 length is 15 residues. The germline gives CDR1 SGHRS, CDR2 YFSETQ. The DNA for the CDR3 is TGCGCCAGCAGCCCCCTCGGGCACAACACAGATACGCAGTATTTT. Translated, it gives CASSPLGHNTDTQYF.